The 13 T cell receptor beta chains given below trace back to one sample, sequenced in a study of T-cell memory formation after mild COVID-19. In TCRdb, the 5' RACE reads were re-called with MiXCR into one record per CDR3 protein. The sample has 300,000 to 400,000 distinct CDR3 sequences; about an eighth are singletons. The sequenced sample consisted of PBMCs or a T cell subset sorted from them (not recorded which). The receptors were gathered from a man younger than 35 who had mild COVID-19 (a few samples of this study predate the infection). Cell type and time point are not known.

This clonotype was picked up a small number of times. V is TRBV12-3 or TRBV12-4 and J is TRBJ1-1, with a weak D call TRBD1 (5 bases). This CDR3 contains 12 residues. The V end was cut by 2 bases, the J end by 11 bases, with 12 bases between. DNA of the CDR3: TGTGCCAGCAGTTTACTTGCCCGGGACGCTTTCTTT. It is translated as CASSLLARDAFF.

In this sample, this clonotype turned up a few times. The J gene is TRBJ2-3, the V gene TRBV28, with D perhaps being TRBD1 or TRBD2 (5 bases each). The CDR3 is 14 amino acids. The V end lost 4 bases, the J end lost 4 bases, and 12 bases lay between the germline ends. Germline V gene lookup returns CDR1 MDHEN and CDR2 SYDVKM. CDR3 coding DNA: TGTGCCAGCAGTTGGCAGGGCGGGCCAGATACGCAGTATTTT. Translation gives CASSWQGGPDTQYF.

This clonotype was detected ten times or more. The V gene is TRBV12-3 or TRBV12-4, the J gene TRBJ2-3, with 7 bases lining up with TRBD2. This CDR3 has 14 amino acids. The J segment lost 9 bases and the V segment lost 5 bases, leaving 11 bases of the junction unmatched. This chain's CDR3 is CASSPGTTIGTQYF. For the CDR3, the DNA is TGTGCCAGCAGTCCCGGGACTACGATAGGGACGCAGTATTTT.

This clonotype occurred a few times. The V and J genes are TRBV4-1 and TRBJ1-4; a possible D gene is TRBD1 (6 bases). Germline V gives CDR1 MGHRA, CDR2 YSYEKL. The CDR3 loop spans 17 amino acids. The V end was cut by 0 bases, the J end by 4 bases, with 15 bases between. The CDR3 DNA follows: TGCGCCAGCAGCCAAGATCCCGCCCAGGGGTATAATGAAAAACTGTTTTTT. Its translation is CASSQDPAQGYNEKLFF.

The CDR3 sequence is CASSYSNPAGGIKETQYF. The DNA for the CDR3 is TGTGCCAGCAGTTACTCGAATCCGGCAGGGGGGATTAAGGAGACCCAGTACTTC. V gene TRBV6-5 combines with J gene TRBJ2-5; tentative D call: TRBD1 (7 bases). The CDR3 consists of 18 residues. Germline V CDR1 and CDR2: MNHEY, SVGAGI. V lost 0 bases and J lost 5, with 22 bases in between.

The CDR3 protein is CASSGRGPETQYF. CDR3 nucleotide sequence: TGTGCCAGCAGCGGTCGCGGACCAGAGACCCAGTACTTC. V gene TRBV9 combines with J gene TRBJ2-5; D call uncertain. The CDR3 sequence is 13 residues long. Per the germline V gene, CDR1 is SGDLS and CDR2 is YYNGEE. The V and J ends lost 3 bases and 4 bases respectively, with 10 bases between them.

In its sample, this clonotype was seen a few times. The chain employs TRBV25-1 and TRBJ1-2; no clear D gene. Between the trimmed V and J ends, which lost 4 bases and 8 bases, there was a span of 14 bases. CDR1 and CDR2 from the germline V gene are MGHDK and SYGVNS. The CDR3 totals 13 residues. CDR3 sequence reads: CASSAPGNGGYTF. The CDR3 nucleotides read TGTGCCAGCAGTGCCCCAGGAAACGGGGGCTACACCTTC.

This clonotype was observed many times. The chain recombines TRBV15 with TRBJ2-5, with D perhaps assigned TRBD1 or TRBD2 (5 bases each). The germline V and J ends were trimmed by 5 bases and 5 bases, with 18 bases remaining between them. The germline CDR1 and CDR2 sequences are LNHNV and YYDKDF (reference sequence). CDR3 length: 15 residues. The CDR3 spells CATSAPRTWGETQYF. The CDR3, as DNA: TGTGCCACCAGCGCACCCAGAACTTGGGGGGAGACCCAGTACTTC.

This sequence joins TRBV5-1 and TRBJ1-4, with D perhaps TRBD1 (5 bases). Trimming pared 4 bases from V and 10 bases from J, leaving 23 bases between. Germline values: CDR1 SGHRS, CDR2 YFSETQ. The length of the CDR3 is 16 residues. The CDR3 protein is CASSPPGDRGSGKLFF. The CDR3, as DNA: TGCGCCAGCAGCCCACCCGGGGACCGGGGGTCAGGAAAACTGTTTTTT.

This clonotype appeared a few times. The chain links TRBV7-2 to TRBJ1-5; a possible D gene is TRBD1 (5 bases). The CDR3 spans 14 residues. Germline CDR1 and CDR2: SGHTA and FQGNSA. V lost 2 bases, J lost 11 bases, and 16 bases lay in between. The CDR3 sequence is CASSLWDPPLAQHF. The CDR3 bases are TGTGCCAGCAGCTTATGGGACCCCCCTCTGGCCCAGCATTTT. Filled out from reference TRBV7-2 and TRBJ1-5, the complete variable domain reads GAGVSQSPSNKVTEKGKDVELRCDPISGHTALYWYRQSLGQGLEFLIYFQGNSAPDKSGLPSDRFSAERTGGSVSTLTIQRTQQEDSAVYLCASSLWDPPLAQHFGDGTRLSIL.

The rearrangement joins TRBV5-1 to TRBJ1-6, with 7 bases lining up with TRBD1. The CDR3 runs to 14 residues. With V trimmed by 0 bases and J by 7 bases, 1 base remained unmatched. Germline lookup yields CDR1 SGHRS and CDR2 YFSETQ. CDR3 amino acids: CASSLGDRNSPLHF. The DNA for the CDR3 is TGCGCCAGCAGCTTGGGGGACAGAAATTCACCCCTCCACTTT.

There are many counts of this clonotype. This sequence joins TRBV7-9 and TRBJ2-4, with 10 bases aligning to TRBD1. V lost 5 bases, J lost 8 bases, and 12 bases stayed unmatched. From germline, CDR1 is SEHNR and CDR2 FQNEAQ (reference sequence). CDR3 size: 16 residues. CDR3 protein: CASSPGQGGTFYIQYF. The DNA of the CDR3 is TGTGCCAGCAGCCCCGGACAGGGGGGAACCTTCTACATTCAGTACTTC.

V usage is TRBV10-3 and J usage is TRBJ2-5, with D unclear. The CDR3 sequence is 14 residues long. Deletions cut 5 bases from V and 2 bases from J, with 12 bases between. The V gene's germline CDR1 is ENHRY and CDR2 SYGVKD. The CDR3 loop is CAISLPDGQETQYF. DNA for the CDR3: TGTGCCATCAGTCTCCCGGACGGGCAAGAGACCCAGTACTTC.